Sequencing of this T cell receptor beta chain was carried out in a study of CD8 T cells in ankylosing spondylitis. One entry per CDR3 protein results from TCRdb running MiXCR on the 5' RACE reads. The sample lists about 500,000 distinct CDR3 sequences, roughly 5.3% occurring once. Study-level results: In ankylosing spondylitis blood, a motif of seven to nine highly homologous TCR beta variants appeared characteristic.

This clonotype has a count of ten or more. The antigen remains unidentified. The germline gives CDR1 SEHNR, CDR2 FQNEAQ (reference sequence). The CDR3 sequence is 12 residues long. Trimming pared 8 bases from V and 8 bases from J, leaving 12 bases between. The receptor was derived from a male donor with ankylosing spondylitis. Sequencing input: blood, either unsorted or a sorted T cell fraction (not recorded which). This chain connects TRBV7-9 to TRBJ1-4, with D uncertain. CDR3 protein: CASSGVAEKLFF. As DNA, the CDR3 is TGTGCCAGCTCCGGGGTCGCGGAAAAACTGTTTTTT. The full variable domain, with the rest looked up from reference TRBV7-9 and TRBJ1-4, is DTGVSQNPRHKITKRGQNVTFRCDPISEHNRLYWYRQTLGQGPEFLTYFQNEAQLEKSRLLSDRFSAERPKGSFSTLEIQRTEQGDSAMYLCASSGVAEKLFFGSGTQLSVL.